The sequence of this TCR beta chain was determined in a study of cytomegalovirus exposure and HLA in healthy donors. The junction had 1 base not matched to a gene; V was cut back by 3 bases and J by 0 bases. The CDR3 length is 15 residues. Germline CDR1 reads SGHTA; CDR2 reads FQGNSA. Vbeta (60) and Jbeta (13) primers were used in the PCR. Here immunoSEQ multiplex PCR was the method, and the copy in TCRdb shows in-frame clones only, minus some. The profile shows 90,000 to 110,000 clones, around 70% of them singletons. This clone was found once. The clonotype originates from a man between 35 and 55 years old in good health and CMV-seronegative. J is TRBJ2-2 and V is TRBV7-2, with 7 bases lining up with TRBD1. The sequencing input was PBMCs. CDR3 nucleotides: TGTGCCAGCAGCTTTGGACAGGCGAACACCGGGGAGCTGTTTTTT. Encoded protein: CASSFGQANTGELFF.